The next 6 T cell receptor beta chains were all read from a single sample in a study of early T cells in non-severe SARS-CoV-2 infection. TCRdb re-analysed the 5' RACE reads in MiXCR, keeping a single row per CDR3 protein. The sample lists under 70,000 distinct CDR3 sequences, over 10% occurring once. Sequencing used whole blood, obtained at baseline. Receptors were obtained from an adult who was a healthcare worker with PCR-confirmed SARS-CoV-2 infection or an uninfected control (not recorded which).

The V call is TRBV5-1, the J call TRBJ2-7; 14 positions agree with TRBD2. The CDR3 consists of 15 residues. V trimming: 4 bases; J trimming: 3 bases; junction bases outside the gene matches: 3. Germline-derived CDR1 and CDR2 are SGHRS and YFSETQ. The CDR3 bases are TGCGCCAGCAGCCTCGGGACTAGCGGGAGCTACGAGCAGTACTTC. Protein sequence: CASSLGTSGSYEQYF. Based on the CDR3 plus reference TRBV5-1 and TRBJ2-7, the full variable domain is KAGVTQTPRYLIKTRGQQVTLSCSPISGHRSVSWYQQTPGQGLQFLFEYFSETQRNKGNFPGRFSGRQFSNSRSEMNVSTLELGDSALYLCASSLGTSGSYEQYFGPGTRLTVT.

There are a few counts of this clonotype. The chain links TRBV6-6 to TRBJ2-4, with unresolved D. There are 16 residues in the CDR3. V was pared by 4 bases and J by 0 bases, with 13 bases between. Germline CDR1 is MNHNY and CDR2 is SVGAGI (reference sequence). CDR3 nucleotide sequence: TGTGCCAGCAGTTCCTGGTCGGGTATAGCCAAAAACATTCAGTACTTC. This translates into CASSSWSGIAKNIQYF.

There are a few counts of this clonotype. This chain connects TRBV2 to TRBJ2-2; D is possibly TRBD1 (6 bases). Trimming took off 3 bases at V and 4 bases at J, with 12 bases between the two ends. The CDR3 runs 15 residues. The V gene's germline CDR1 is SNHLY and CDR2 FYNNEI. The CDR3 DNA reads TGTGCCAGCAGTGAGGGGACAACCACCACCGGGGAGCTGTTTTTT. This translates into CASSEGTTTTGELFF.

V usage is TRBV7-9 and J usage is TRBJ2-1, with TRBD2 matching 9 bases. V was pared by 5 bases and J by 7 bases, with 12 bases of the junction left unmatched. This CDR3 is built from 16 residues. CDR1 is SEHNR and CDR2 is FQNEAQ in the germline V gene (reference sequence). Written as DNA, the CDR3 is TGTGCCAGCAGCCCCGCCTGGGCTAGCGGGATTAATGAGCAGTTCTTC. Its protein is CASSPAWASGINEQFF.

V is TRBV12-3 or TRBV12-4 and J is TRBJ2-1; 7 bases map to TRBD2. The J segment lost 7 bases and the V segment lost 5 bases, leaving 8 bases of the junction unmatched. CDR3 length equals 14 residues. CDR3 residues: CASSATGTTNEQFF. The DNA for the CDR3 is TGTGCCAGCAGTGCGACCGGGACTACAAATGAGCAGTTCTTC.

The chain is built from TRBV5-6 and TRBJ2-7, with unresolved D. The CDR3 has 13 amino acids. Germline values: CDR1 SGHDT, CDR2 YYEEEE. V lost 0 bases and J lost 6, with 10 bases in between. CDR3 DNA: TGTGCCAGCAGCTTGGGCCGCCCCACCGAGCAGTACTTC. Translating gives CASSLGRPTEQYF.